These 14 T cell receptor beta chains were sequenced from one sample in a study of T cell responses to AZD1222 COVID-19 vaccine. Some clones are missing from TCRdb's copy, which holds only in-frame ones; the method was immunoSEQ multiplex PCR. The data hold about 130,000 clones, with approximately 92% observed a single time. The input for sequencing was peripheral blood, taken 28 days after the second AZD1222 dose. The receptor set was obtained from an adult who received the AZD1222 COVID-19 vaccine.

The rearrangement links TRBV25-1 to TRBJ2-7, with 8 bases fitting TRBD2. After removal of 1 base from V and 1 base from J, the junction contained 12 bases not matched to a gene. Per the germline V gene, CDR1 is MGHDK and CDR2 is SYGVNS. CDR3 length equals 18 residues. CDR3 region: CASSESGGGLPNSYEQYF. As DNA, the CDR3 is TGTGCCAGCAGTGAATCGGGAGGGGGACTGCCAAATTCCTACGAGCAGTACTTC.

The genes are TRBV6-2 or TRBV6-3 and TRBJ2-7; D gene ambiguous. This CDR3 has 17 residues. From germline, CDR1 is MNHEY and CDR2 SVGEGT. V was trimmed by 6 bases and J by 2 bases, leaving 23 bases between them. Here the CDR3 reads CASSPNMYLRGTYEQYF. The CDR3 DNA sequence: TGTGCCAGCAGCCCGAATATGTATCTTCGTGGTACCTACGAGCAGTACTTC.

J is TRBJ2-7 and V is TRBV6-5; 12 bases fit TRBD1. The germline V gene encodes CDR1 MNHEY and CDR2 SVGAGI. J lost 6 bases, V lost 2 bases, and 5 bases had no gene match. CDR3 length: 15 residues. CDR3 loop: CASSYEGTGGAEQYF. CDR3 sequence (DNA): TGTGCCAGCAGTTACGAAGGGACAGGGGGCGCCGAGCAGTACTTC.

The chain links TRBV18 to TRBJ2-7; 12 bases line up with TRBD1. V shed 8 bases and J 5 bases; nucleotides not matched to a gene: 7. There are 14 residues in the CDR3. Germline V gene data show CDR1 as KGHSH and CDR2 as LQKENI. The CDR3 sequence: CASHPGTGGDEQYF. In DNA, the CDR3 is TGTGCCAGCCATCCCGGGACAGGGGGCGACGAGCAGTACTTC.

The genes are TRBV28 and TRBJ2-4; the D gene is possibly TRBD1 (6 bases). This CDR3 contains 17 residues. Germline CDR1 is MDHEN and CDR2 is SYDVKM. V lost 4 bases and J lost 1, with 17 bases in between. The CDR3 nucleotides read TGTGCCAGCAGTTACCGCAGGGGAGAGAAGGCCAAAAACATTCAGTACTTC. This encodes CASSYRRGEKAKNIQYF.

The chain has TRBV2 and TRBJ2-2, with D unresolved. Germline lookup yields CDR1 SNHLY and CDR2 FYNNEI. This CDR3 is built from 14 residues. Between the trimmed V and J ends, which lost 1 base and 6 bases, there was a span of 9 bases. The CDR3 region has the DNA TGTGCCAGCAGTGAAGGGGCGTCAGCCGGGGAGCTGTTTTTT. It codes for CASSEGASAGELFF. Full variable domain (remainder filled in from reference TRBV2 and TRBJ2-2): EPEVTQTPSHQVTQMGQEVILRCVPISNHLYFYWYRQILGQKVEFLVSFYNNEISEKSEIFDDQFSVERPDGSNFTLKIRSTKLEDSAMYFCASSEGASAGELFFGEGSRLTVL.

This chain connects TRBV3-1 (or the pseudogene TRBV3-2) to TRBJ1-3; D ambiguous. Trimming pared 1 base from V and 4 bases from J, leaving 11 bases between. Germline lookup yields CDR1 LGHDT and CDR2 YNNKEL (reference sequence). This CDR3 is built from 15 residues. CDR3 nucleotide sequence: TGTGCCAGCAGCCAAGCAACTAGGTTGGGAAACACCATATATTTT. Translation gives CASSQATRLGNTIYF.

The chain has TRBV4-2 and TRBJ2-7; 8 nucleotides match TRBD2. CDR3 length: 16 residues. Germline CDR1 and CDR2: LGHNA and YNFKEQ. After removal of 0 bases from V and 5 bases from J, the junction contained 9 bases not matched to a gene. The chain's CDR3 is CASSQDQIAGRDEQYF. CDR3 bases: TGTGCCAGCAGCCAAGATCAAATAGCGGGAAGGGACGAGCAGTACTTC.

Written as DNA, the CDR3 is TGTGCCACACGGGACGCCGGGGAGCTGTTTTTT. Protein: CATRDAGELFF. The genes are TRBV6-5 and TRBJ2-2; D may be TRBD1 or TRBD2 (5 bases each). The CDR3 contains 11 residues. V shed 10 bases and J shed 6 bases, with 9 bases lying between them. The germline V gene has CDR1 MNHEY and CDR2 SVGAGI.

The V call is TRBV4-3, the J call TRBJ1-1, with 11 bases identical to TRBD1. The germline V gene encodes CDR1 LGHNA and CDR2 YSLEER. This CDR3 region has 15 residues. V was clipped by 4 bases and J by 4 bases; unmatched bases: 5. The CDR3 nucleotides are TGCGCCAGCAGCCTCTGGGACAGGGGGACCACTGAAGCTTTCTTT. Protein: CASSLWDRGTTEAFF.

This chain joins TRBV24-1 and TRBJ1-3, with D possibly being TRBD1 (5 bases). Germline V gives CDR1 KGHDR, CDR2 SFDVKD. V lost 0 bases to trimming and J lost 0 bases, with 14 bases between them. The CDR3 has 18 residues. The chain's CDR3 is CATSDLEGGASSGNTIYF. DNA of the CDR3: TGTGCCACCAGTGATTTGGAGGGAGGGGCTAGCTCTGGAAACACCATATATTTT.

This chain joins TRBV6-5 and TRBJ2-7; no clear D gene. Trimming pared 0 bases from V and 3 bases from J, leaving 6 bases between. The CDR3 sequence is 13 residues long. From germline, CDR1 is MNHEY and CDR2 SVGAGI. CDR3 DNA sequence: TGTGCCAGCAGTTACTCTCGCGGCTACGAGCAGTACTTC. It is translated as CASSYSRGYEQYF.

The chain is built from TRBV4-3 and TRBJ2-7; D perhaps matches TRBD2 (5 bases). Germline V gene lookup returns CDR1 LGHNA and CDR2 YSLEER. V was trimmed by 0 bases and J by 9 bases, leaving 12 bases between them. The CDR3 has 13 amino acids. CDR3 nucleotides: TGCGCCAGCAGCCAAGATGGGAGTTACAGGCAGTACTTC. Its protein is CASSQDGSYRQYF.

The chain carries TRBV6-6 and TRBJ2-7; 9 bases match TRBD1. V lost 6 bases to trimming and J lost 4 bases; unmatched junction nucleotides: 7. The CDR3 covers 14 residues. Germline CDR1 MNHNY, CDR2 SVGAGI (reference sequence). CDR3 in amino acids: CASRGQGNFYEQYF. The CDR3 DNA is TGTGCCAGCAGGGGACAGGGAAATTTTTACGAGCAGTACTTC.